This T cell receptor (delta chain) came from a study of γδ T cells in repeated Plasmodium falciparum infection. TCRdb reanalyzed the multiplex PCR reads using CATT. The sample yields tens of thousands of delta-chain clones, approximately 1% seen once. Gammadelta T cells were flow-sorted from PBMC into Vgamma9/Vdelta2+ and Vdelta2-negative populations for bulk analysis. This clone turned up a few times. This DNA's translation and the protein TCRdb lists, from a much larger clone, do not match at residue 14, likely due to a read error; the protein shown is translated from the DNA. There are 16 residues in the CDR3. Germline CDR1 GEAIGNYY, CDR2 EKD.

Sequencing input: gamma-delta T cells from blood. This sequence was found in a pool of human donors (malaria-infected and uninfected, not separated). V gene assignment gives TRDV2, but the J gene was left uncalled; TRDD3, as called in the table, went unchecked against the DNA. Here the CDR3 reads CACDTSRGIRDDKRIF. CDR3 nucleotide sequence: TGTGCCTGTGACACAAGTCGGGGGATACGAGACGATAAACGCATCTTT.